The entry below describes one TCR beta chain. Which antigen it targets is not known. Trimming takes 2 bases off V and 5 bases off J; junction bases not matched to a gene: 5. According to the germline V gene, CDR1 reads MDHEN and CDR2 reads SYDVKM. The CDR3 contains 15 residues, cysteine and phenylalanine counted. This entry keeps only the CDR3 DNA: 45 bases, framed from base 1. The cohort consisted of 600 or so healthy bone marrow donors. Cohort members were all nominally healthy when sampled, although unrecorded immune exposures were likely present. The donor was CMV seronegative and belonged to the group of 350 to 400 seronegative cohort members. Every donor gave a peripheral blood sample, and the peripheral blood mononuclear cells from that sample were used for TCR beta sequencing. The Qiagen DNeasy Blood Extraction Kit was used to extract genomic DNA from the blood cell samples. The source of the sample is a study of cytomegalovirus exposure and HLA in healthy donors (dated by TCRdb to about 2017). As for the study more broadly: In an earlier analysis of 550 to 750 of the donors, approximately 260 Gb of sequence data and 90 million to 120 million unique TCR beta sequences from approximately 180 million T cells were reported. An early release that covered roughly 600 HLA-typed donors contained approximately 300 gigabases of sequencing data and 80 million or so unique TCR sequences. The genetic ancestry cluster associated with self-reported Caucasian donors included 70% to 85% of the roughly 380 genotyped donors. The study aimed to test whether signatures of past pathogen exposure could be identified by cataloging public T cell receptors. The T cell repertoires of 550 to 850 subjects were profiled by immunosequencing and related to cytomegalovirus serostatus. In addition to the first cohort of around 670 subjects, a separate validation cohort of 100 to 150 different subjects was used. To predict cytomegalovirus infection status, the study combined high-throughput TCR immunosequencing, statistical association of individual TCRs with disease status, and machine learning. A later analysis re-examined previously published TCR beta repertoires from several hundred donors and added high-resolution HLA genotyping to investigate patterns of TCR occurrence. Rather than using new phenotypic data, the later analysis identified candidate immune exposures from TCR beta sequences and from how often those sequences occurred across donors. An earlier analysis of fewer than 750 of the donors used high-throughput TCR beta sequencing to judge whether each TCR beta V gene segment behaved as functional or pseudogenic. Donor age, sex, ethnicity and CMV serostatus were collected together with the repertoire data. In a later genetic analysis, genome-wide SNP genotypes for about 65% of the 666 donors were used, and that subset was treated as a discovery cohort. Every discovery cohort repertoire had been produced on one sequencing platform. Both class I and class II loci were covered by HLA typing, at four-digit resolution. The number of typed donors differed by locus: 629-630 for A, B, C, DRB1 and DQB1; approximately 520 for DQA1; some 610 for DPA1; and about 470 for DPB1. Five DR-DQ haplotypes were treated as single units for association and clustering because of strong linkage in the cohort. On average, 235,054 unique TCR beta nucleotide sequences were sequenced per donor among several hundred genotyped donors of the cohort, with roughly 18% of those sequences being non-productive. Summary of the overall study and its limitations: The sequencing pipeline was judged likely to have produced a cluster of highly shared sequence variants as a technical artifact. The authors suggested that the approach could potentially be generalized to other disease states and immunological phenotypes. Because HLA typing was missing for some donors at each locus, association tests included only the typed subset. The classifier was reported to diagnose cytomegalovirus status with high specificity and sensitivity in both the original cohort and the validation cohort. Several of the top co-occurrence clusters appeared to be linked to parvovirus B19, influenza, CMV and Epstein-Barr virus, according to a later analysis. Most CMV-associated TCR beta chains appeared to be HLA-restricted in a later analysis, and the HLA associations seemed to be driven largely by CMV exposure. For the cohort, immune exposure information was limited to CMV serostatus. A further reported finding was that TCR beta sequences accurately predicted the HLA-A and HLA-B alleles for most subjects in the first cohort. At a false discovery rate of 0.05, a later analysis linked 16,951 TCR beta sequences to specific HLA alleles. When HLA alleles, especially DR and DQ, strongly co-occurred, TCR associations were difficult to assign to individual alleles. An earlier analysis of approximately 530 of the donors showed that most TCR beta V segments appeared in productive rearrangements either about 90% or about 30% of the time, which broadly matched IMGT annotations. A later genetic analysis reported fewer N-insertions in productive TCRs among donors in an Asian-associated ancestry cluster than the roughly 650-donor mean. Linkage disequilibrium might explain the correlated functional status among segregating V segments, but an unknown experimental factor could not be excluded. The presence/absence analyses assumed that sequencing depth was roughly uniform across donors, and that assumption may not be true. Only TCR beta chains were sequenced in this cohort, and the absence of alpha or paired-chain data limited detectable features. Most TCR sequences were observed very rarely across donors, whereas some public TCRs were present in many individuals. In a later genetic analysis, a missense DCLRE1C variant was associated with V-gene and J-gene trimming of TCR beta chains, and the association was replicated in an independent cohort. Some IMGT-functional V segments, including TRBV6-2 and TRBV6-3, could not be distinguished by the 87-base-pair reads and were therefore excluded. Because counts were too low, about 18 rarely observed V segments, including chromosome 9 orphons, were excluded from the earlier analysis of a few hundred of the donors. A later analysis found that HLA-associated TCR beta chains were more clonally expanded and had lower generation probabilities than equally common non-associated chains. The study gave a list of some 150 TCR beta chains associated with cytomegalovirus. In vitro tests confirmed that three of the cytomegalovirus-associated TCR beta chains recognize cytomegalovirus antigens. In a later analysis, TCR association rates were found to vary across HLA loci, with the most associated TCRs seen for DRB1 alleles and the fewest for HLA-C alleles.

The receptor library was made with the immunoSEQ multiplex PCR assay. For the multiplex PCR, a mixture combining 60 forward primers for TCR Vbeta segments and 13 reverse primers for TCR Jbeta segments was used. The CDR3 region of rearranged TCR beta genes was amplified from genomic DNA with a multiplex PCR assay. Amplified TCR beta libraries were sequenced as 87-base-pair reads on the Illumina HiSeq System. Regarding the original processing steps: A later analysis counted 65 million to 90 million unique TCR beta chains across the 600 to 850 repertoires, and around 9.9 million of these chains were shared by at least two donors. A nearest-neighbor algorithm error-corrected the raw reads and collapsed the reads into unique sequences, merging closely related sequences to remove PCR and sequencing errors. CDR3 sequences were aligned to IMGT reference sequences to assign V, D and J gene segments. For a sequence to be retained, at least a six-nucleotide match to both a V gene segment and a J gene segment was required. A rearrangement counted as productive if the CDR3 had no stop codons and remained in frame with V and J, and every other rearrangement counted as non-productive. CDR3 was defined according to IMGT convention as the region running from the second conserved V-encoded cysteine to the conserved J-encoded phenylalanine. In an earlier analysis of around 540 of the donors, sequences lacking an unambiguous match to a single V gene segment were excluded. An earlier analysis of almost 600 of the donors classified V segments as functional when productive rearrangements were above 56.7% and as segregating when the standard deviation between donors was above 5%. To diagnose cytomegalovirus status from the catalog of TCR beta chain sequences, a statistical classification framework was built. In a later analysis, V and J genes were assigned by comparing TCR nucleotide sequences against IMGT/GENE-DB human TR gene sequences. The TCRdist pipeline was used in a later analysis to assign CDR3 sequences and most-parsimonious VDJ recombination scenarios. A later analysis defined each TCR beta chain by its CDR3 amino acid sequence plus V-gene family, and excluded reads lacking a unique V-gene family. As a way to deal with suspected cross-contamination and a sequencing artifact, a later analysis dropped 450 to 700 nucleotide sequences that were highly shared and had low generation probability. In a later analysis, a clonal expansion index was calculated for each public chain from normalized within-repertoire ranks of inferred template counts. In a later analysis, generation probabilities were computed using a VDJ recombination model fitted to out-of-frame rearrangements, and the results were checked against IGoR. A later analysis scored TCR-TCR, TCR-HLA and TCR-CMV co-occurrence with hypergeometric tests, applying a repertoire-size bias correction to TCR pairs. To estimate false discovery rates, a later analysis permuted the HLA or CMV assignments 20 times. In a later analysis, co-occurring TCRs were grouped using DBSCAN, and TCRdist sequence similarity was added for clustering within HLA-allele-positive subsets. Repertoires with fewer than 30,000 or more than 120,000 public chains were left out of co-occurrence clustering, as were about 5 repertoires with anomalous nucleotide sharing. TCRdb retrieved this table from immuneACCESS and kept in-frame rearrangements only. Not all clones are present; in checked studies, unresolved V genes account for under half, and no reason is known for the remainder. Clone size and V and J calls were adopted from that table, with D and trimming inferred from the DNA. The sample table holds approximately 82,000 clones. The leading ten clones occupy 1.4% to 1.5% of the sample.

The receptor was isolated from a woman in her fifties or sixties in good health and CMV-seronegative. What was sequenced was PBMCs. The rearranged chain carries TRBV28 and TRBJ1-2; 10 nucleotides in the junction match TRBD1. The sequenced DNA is TGTGCCAGCAGTTTAGCTCCGGGACAGGGGTATGGCTACACCTTC. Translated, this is CASSLAPGQGYGYTF.